This TCR beta chain originates from a study of blood T cell repertoires in COVID-19 (dated by TCRdb to the early 2020s). General notes on the study: The collaborator samples originated in the United States, Italy and Spain and spanned the acute and convalescent phases of COVID-19. The material from the prospective study consisted of cDNA or gDNA derived from T cells, B-cell-depleted T cells, or PBMCs. Subjects who had been exposed to COVID-19, were actively infected with it, or had recovered from it provided the deeply sampled blood TCRbeta repertoires that made up the dataset. The repertoires were released in a freely available public database intended as a resource for research on the immune response to SARS-CoV-2. Samples came from the ongoing ImmuneRACE study (first 160 participants) plus 1,254 subjects from 6 global collaborators. Nearly every sample came with metadata listing a de-identified subject ID, COVID-19 status, age in years and sex. Where available, HLA class I and class II types were taken from metadata supplied by the sample provider and were not determined by assay-based typing. Points the paper makes about the study in general: The quantity of clinical and demographic metadata differed by source and by participant and was supplied without curation.

To note about this clone: Its binding antigen is unknown. Per-base quality was not reported, and no clone a single base away is much larger than it.

TCRbeta CDR3 regions were amplified from genomic DNA using the immunoSEQ Assay, a bias-controlled multiplex PCR. Under the source paper's analysis protocol: Within the assay, amplification of reference gene primers was used to estimate how many nucleated cells each sample contained. To quantify the absolute abundance of each unique TCRbeta CDR3 rearrangement, sequence reads were collapsed and filtered. For each sample, productive Simpson clonality was calculated by taking the square root of Simpson's diversity index across productive rearrangements. TCRdb carries this immuneACCESS record with in-frame sequences only. Its versions omit some clonotypes, under half of them owing to an unresolved V gene in the studies checked, with the rest unexplained. The V and J calls and clone size are taken from that table; D and trimming were inferred from the DNA. For this sample the table gives 100,000 or so clones, of which roughly 92% were detected only once. Of the sample, roughly 0.97% is held by the ten largest clones.

The collaborating institutions used their own protocols to collect whole blood in K2EDTA tubes. For TCRbeta analysis, collaborators shipped samples in one of three forms: frozen whole blood, isolated PBMCs, or DNA extracted from either of those sample types. Deletion took 4 bases off V and 0 bases off J, with a span of 10 bases between the germline ends. The germline V gene provides CDR1 MNHEY and CDR2 SVGAGI. Taken from cysteine to phenylalanine, the CDR3 has 15 residues. Of all the DNA, just the CDR3 is kept, 45 bases in frame from base 1. The V gene is TRBV6-5 and the J gene is TRBJ2-1; the D segment cannot be called with confidence. What was sequenced was peripheral blood. This TCR was recovered from a man between 60 and 70 years old with acute or convalescent COVID-19. This receptor carries the CDR3 CASSFRSISYNEQFF. The DNA sequence is given as TGTGCCAGCAGTTTCAGAAGTATCTCCTACAATGAGCAGTTCTTC.